The text below deals with one T cell receptor beta chain. Its specificity is unknown. After constant-region reverse-primer amplification, full-length variable regions underwent semi-nested PCR with Nested Universal Primer A. TCRdb independently ran MiXCR on the 5' RACE reads; one entry per CDR3 protein. The sample has over 9,000 distinct CDR3 sequences, roughly 60% seen once; the top ten hold approximately 6.2%. After removal of 0 bases from V and 2 bases from J, the junction contained 3 bases not matched to a gene. CDR1 and CDR2 from the germline V gene are DFQATT and SNEGSKA (reference sequence). The CDR3 loop spans 14 amino acids. Study findings and constraints: The larger-cohort validation was restricted to a single TCR beta V-J rearrangement rather than whole repertoires. Tumor Tregs overlapped most with tumor, then blood, naive CD4+ cells.

This chain joins TRBV20-1 and TRBJ2-7; 8 nucleotides align to TRBD2. The sequencing sample was made of tumor-infiltrating memory CD4+ T cells sorted from the breast tumor. The subset: memory CD4+ T cells, CD4+CD45RO+CD25-. This receptor was identified in a female donor with breast cancer. CDR3 residues: CSARDPGGPYEQYF. In nucleotides, the CDR3 is TGCAGTGCTAGAGATCCGGGAGGGCCCTACGAGCAGTACTTC.